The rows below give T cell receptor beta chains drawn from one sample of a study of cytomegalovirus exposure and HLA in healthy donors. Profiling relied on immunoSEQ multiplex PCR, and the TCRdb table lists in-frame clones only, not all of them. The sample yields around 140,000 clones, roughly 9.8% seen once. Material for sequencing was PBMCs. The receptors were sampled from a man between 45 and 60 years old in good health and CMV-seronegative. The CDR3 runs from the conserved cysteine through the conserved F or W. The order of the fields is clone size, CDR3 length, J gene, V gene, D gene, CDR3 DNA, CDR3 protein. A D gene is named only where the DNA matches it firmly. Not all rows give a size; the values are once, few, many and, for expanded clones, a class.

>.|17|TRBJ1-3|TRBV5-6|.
TGTGCCAGCAGCTTGCATCCGGGGTCGAGCTCTGGAAACACCATATATTTT
CASSLHPGSSSGNTIYF
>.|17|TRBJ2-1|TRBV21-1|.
TGTGCCAGCAACTCATTGCAAGAAGTGAACTCCTACAATGAGCAGTTCTTC
CASNSLQEVNSYNEQFF
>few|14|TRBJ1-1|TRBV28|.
TGTGCCAGCAGACTGCCTCTCGGGAACACTGAAGCTTTCTTT
CASRLPLGNTEAFF
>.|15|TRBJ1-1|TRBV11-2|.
TGTGCCAGCAGCTTAGCCGGCAGGGCCACTACAGAAGCTTTCTTT
CASSLAGRATTEAFF
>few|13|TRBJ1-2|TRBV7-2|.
TGTGCCAGCAGCCCTCGCGGAACCTATGGCTACACCTTC
CASSPRGTYGYTF
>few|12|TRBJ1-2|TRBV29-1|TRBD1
TGCAGCGTTGGGGACAGGGAAAGGGGCTACACCTTC
CSVGDRERGYTF
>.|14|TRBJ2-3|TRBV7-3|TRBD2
TGTGCCAGCAGCTTACGGGGGGGGCTGGATACGCAGTATTTT
CASSLRGGLDTQYF
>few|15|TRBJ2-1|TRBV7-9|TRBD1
TGTGCCAGCAGCAGCGACAGGGTGGGGCTCAATGAGCAGTTCTTC
CASSSDRVGLNEQFF
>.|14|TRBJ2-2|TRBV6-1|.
TGTGCCAGCAGTGAATATTACGGGAGCCGGGAGCTGTTTTTT
CASSEYYGSRELFF
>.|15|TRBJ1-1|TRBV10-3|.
TGTGCCATCAGTGAGTCGGAGTGGGAGGGCACTGAAGCTTTCTTT
CAISESEWEGTEAFF